These T cell receptor beta chains were read from a single sample in a study of Ad26.COV2.S vaccination and SARS-CoV-2 variants. Sequencing was performed with immunoSEQ multiplex PCR; in TCRdb, only in-frame clones are kept and a portion is missing. The top ten clones hold about 5.4% of a sample with about 330,000 clones, about 90% of them seen once. Sequenced material: peripheral blood, taken in a trial of Ad26.COV2.S vaccine versus placebo. The receptor set was obtained from a person aged 18-60 years who received the Ad26.COV2.S COVID-19 vaccine or a placebo. Both conserved end residues are part of each CDR3. The D gene is left open where the match is weak. Size values are once, few and many counts, or a class for expanded clones, and some rows have none.

cdr3_length	d_call	v_call	j_call	clone_size	cdr3_nt	cdr3_aa
14	-	TRBV4-1	TRBJ1-1	-	TGCGCCAGCAGCCAAGAAGGTGTGAACACTGAAGCTTTCTTT	CASSQEGVNTEAFF
16	-	TRBV4-3	TRBJ2-1	-	TGCGCCAGCAGCCATAGGGCGGACTTCACCTACAATGAGCAGTTCTTC	CASSHRADFTYNEQFF
14	TRBD1	TRBV6-5	TRBJ1-3	-	TGTGCCAGCAGACATACAGGGGCTGGAAACACCATATATTTT	CASRHTGAGNTIYF
10	-	TRBV29-1	TRBJ1-2	-	TGCAGCGTTCAGGAGGGGAGGTACACCTTC	CSVQEGRYTF
14	-	TRBV19	TRBJ2-2	-	TGTGCCAGTATGGTAGGGTTGTTCACCGGGGAGCTGTTTTTT	CASMVGLFTGELFF
12	-	TRBV11-2	TRBJ1-1	-	TGTGCCAGCAGCTTTGGAAACACTGAAGCTTTCTTT	CASSFGNTEAFF
18	-	TRBV6-1	TRBJ1-1	once	TGTGCCAGCAGTGAACCAACAGGAATGCGACGCCTGAACACTGAAGCTTTCTTT	CASSEPTGMRRLNTEAFF
14	-	TRBV30	TRBJ2-6	-	TGTGCCTGGAGTGCGGGGTCTGGGGCCAACGTCCTGACTTTC	CAWSAGSGANVLTF
18	TRBD2	TRBV30	TRBJ2-5	-	TGTGCCTGGAGCCCACCCCCCGCCGGGACTAGCGTGCAAGAGACCCAGTACTTC	CAWSPPPAGTSVQETQYF
14	-	TRBV7-9	TRBJ1-4	-	TGTGCCAGCAGCCGAGACATGGCTAATGAAAAACTGTTTTTT	CASSRDMANEKLFF
14	-	TRBV3-1/TRBV3-2	TRBJ1-5	once	TGTGCCAGCAGCCGGAGTCAAGGAGATCAGCCCCAGCATTTT	CASSRSQGDQPQHF
14	-	TRBV7-9	TRBJ2-1	-	TGTGCCAGCAGCCCCGGGACAAGTTTTAATGAGCAGTTCTTC	CASSPGTSFNEQFF
13	-	TRBV6-5	TRBJ1-2	-	TGTGCCAGCAGTTACTCGGGGGCGAGTGGCTACACCTTC	CASSYSGASGYTF
12	-	TRBV2	TRBJ1-5	-	TGTGCCAGCGGCCGGGATGGATGGCCCCAGCATTTT	CASGRDGWPQHF
16	-	TRBV24-1	TRBJ1-6	-	TGTGCCACCAATGCGCTGGTCGGACTTCGGGAATCACCCCTCCACTTT	CATNALVGLRESPLHF
13	-	TRBV11-3	TRBJ2-5	-	TGTGCCAGCAGCTCCCGTACGCAATGGGTCCAGTACTTC	CASSSRTQWVQYF
13	-	TRBV18	TRBJ2-7	once	TGTGCCAGCTCACGCAACAGGCAATACGAGCAGTACTTC	CASSRNRQYEQYF
15	TRBD1	TRBV6-2/TRBV6-3	TRBJ1-5	-	TGTGCCAGCAGCCAGGACAGGGGGGTCGTTCAGCCCCAGCATTTT	CASSQDRGVVQPQHF
15	TRBD2	TRBV7-2	TRBJ2-1	many	TGTGCCAGCAGCGGGGGACTAGCGGGAAACAATGAGCAGTTCTTC	CASSGGLAGNNEQFF
17	-	TRBV5-1	TRBJ1-1	-	TGCGCCAGCAGCCCGGGATTAGGGGATCGTCGGAACACTGAAGCTTTCTTT	CASSPGLGDRRNTEAFF
14	TRBD1	TRBV29-1	TRBJ2-7	-	TGCAGCGTCCGGCCCGGGACAGGGAGTTACGAGCAGTACTTC	CSVRPGTGSYEQYF
12	-	TRBV7-8	TRBJ2-1	-	TGTGCCAGCAGCTTAGGGAGTCATGAGCAGTTCTTC	CASSLGSHEQFF
17	-	TRBV14	TRBJ1-2	-	TGTGCCAGCAGCCCCGAGCTCCGATTCGATAAGACCTATGGCTACACCTTC	CASSPELRFDKTYGYTF
15	-	TRBV7-2	TRBJ1-5	-	TGTGCCAGCAGCTTAGCACAGAGTAGCAATCAGCCCCAGCATTTT	CASSLAQSSNQPQHF
13	-	TRBV9	TRBJ2-1	-	TGTGCCAGCAGCATTGGACCCTCGGGGGAGCAGTTCTTC	CASSIGPSGEQFF
16	-	TRBV5-6	TRBJ1-4	-	TGTGCCAGCAGCTTCGGAAGGGGGGCGCTGGGCGAAAAACTGTTTTTT	CASSFGRGALGEKLFF
14	-	TRBV19	TRBJ1-1	-	TGTGCCAGTAGTATGGGGCAGAGGAACACTGAAGCTTTCTTT	CASSMGQRNTEAFF
16	-	TRBV4-3	TRBJ1-5	once	TGCGCCAGCAGCCAAGAGTGGGGGGAACTTTATCAGCCCCAGCATTTT	CASSQEWGELYQPQHF
16	-	TRBV4-3	TRBJ2-7	many	TGCGCCAGCAGCCAAGAAACGGGACTCACCTCCTACGAGCAGTACTTC	CASSQETGLTSYEQYF
12	-	TRBV19	TRBJ1-2	-	TGTGCCAGTAGTCAAGGGTGGTATGGCTACACCTTC	CASSQGWYGYTF
13	-	TRBV7-7	TRBJ2-2	-	TGTGCCAGCAGCTTTACAGACAGCGGGGAGCTGTTTTTT	CASSFTDSGELFF
11	-	TRBV6-6	TRBJ2-2	-	TGTGCCAGCACCCTGGCCGGGGAGCTGTTTTTT	CASTLAGELFF
15	-	TRBV2	TRBJ1-1	-	TGTGCCAGCAGGATAACAGGAGTTTGGGACACTGAAGCTTTCTTT	CASRITGVWDTEAFF
10	-	TRBV7-9	TRBJ2-7	-	TGTGCCAGCAGCCCTAGTTTGCAGTACTTC	CASSPSLQYF
15	-	TRBV3-1/TRBV3-2	TRBJ2-5	once	TGTGCCAGCAGCCCCGGCAGCGTACTCCAAGAGACCCAGTACTTC	CASSPGSVLQETQYF
15	TRBD1	TRBV25-1	TRBJ1-1	-	TGTGCCAGCAGTGCCTGGACAGGGGTGTTGCCTGAAGCTTTCTTT	CASSAWTGVLPEAFF
15	-	TRBV5-1	TRBJ2-1	-	TGCGCCAGCAGCTTAGAAGGGGTGTTCCCAAATGAGCAGTTCTTC	CASSLEGVFPNEQFF
12	-	TRBV29-1	TRBJ1-1	few	TGCAGCGTTGTCCCAGCGAGCACTGAAGCTTTCTTT	CSVVPASTEAFF
13	TRBD2	TRBV28	TRBJ2-1	-	TGTGCCAGCAGTTCCGGGACTACGAATGAGCAGTTCTTC	CASSSGTTNEQFF
14	-	TRBV11-2	TRBJ2-5	-	TGTGCCAGCAGCCTCAGTACTGGAGAAGAGACCCAGTACTTC	CASSLSTGEETQYF
19	-	TRBV6-2/TRBV6-3	TRBJ2-1	-	TGTGCCAGCAGTTACTGGGGCAGTTCTTCAGGACTACCCTACAATGAGCAGTTCTTC	CASSYWGSSSGLPYNEQFF
16	-	TRBV6-2/TRBV6-3	TRBJ1-1	-	TGTGCCAGCACCCCGACCATTACAGGCATTTGGACTGAAGCTTTCTTT	CASTPTITGIWTEAFF
13	-	TRBV6-5	TRBJ2-1	-	TGTGCCAGCAGGGGGGGGCAATACAATGAGCAGTTCTTC	CASRGGQYNEQFF
15	-	TRBV4-3	TRBJ1-5	-	TGCGCCAGCAGCCAAGAAGCAAGGGGGAATCAGCCCCAGCATTTT	CASSQEARGNQPQHF
12	-	TRBV12-3/TRBV12-4	TRBJ2-5	-	TGTGCCAGCAGTTTTAACAGGGTCCTTGAGTACTTC	CASSFNRVLEYF
12	-	TRBV11-2	TRBJ2-2	-	TGTGCCAGCAGCGACAACACCGGGGAGCTGTTTTTT	CASSDNTGELFF
20	-	TRBV3-1/TRBV3-2	TRBJ2-3	once	TGTGCCAGCAGCCAGGAATCCCTCGGTGTAGTAGGGGGTCACAGGGATACGCAGTATTTT	CASSQESLGVVGGHRDTQYF
16	TRBD2	TRBV7-6	TRBJ2-1	-	TGTGCCAGCAGCCTCTTTAGCGGGGGGCCTTACAATGAGCAGTTCTTC	CASSLFSGGPYNEQFF
15	TRBD2	TRBV4-3	TRBJ2-2	-	TGCGCCAGCTCCCTCAGCGGGACGGGGACCGGGGAGCTGTTTTTT	CASSLSGTGTGELFF
13	TRBD2	TRBV9	TRBJ2-1	-	TGTGCCAGCACAAAGCGGGAGATCGATGAGCAGTTCTTC	CASTKREIDEQFF
13	-	TRBV27	TRBJ1-2	-	TGTGCCAGCAGTTTATCGGGCGGGGCAGGCTACACCTTC	CASSLSGGAGYTF
17	TRBD1	TRBV7-2	TRBJ2-2	-	TGTGCCAGCAGCCTCACTTGGACAGGGACGAACACCGGGGAGCTGTTTTTT	CASSLTWTGTNTGELFF
15	TRBD2	TRBV5-5	TRBJ2-7	-	TGTGCCAGCAGCCTGGGACTAGCGGGCTCCTACGAGCAGTACTTC	CASSLGLAGSYEQYF
14	-	TRBV7-8	TRBJ1-2	-	TGTGCCAGCAGCCTTAGGCAGTCGGGCTATGGCTACACCTTC	CASSLRQSGYGYTF
14	TRBD1	TRBV9	TRBJ1-2	-	TGTGCCAGCAGCCCTGACAGGGGGCTTGGCGGCTACACCTTC	CASSPDRGLGGYTF
11	-	TRBV6-5	TRBJ1-1	-	TGTGCCACTGCCCGGGACCCTGAAGCTTTCTTT	CATARDPEAFF
16	TRBD2	TRBV7-9	TRBJ2-4	-	TGTGCCAGCAGCCCACCCTTAGCGGGAGGGGAAAACATTCAGTACTTC	CASSPPLAGGENIQYF
15	-	TRBV29-1	TRBJ1-2	once	TGCAGCGCCCTATCTGCAAACCCCGGGATGGGAGGCTACACCTTC	CSALSANPGMGGYTF
16	TRBD1	TRBV7-2	TRBJ1-2	-	TGTGCCAGCAGCCCCCCGGGACAGGAACAGTTCTATGGCTACACCTTC	CASSPPGQEQFYGYTF
16	TRBD1	TRBV13	TRBJ1-4	-	TGTGCCAGCAGCTTCGGGACAGGAGGAACTAATGAAAAACTGTTTTTT	CASSFGTGGTNEKLFF